This TCR beta chain was recovered during a study of T cell responses to AZD1222 COVID-19 vaccine. As concerns this clone: Its antigen is unknown.

Germline CDR1 and CDR2: SGDLS and YYNGEE. There are 15 residues in the CDR3. The ends lost 0 bases at V and 2 bases at J; junction bases unmatched: 4. Combined were second doses at about 4 or about 12 weeks. Study conclusions and caveats: The donors showed a predominance of white British ancestry and of females, with possible underestimation of clonal diversity. At study baseline, merely roughly 6 AZD1222 recipients were seropositive.

Method: immunoSEQ multiplex PCR; TCRdb's copy keeps in-frame clones and lacks some. The sample has 35,000 to 45,000 clones, around 80% seen once. This chain links TRBV9 with TRBJ1-1; 7 bases are a match to TRBD1. Sample: peripheral blood, taken 28 days after the second AZD1222 dose. The receptor was isolated from an adult who received the AZD1222 COVID-19 vaccine. CDR3 amino acids: CASSVGPGGNTEAFF. Here the CDR3 DNA reads TGTGCCAGCAGCGTAGGGCCAGGGGGAAACACTGAAGCTTTCTTT.